This TCR beta chain emerged from a study of blood T cell repertoires in COVID-19. Turning to the study itself: Whether acute or convalescent, the COVID-19 samples came from the United States, Italy and Spain. The analysed material was cDNA or gDNA that came from T cells, B-cell-depleted T cells, or PBMCs.

The CDR3 consists of 19 residues. Trimming left V 2 bases short and J 0 bases short, with 21 bases between. Germline assignment: CDR1 SGHNT and CDR2 YYREEE (reference sequence). Original processing methods: By means of reference gene primer amplification, nucleated cell counts were estimated. The table came from immunoSEQ multiplex PCR; TCRdb's copy has only in-frame clones and leaves some out. That table supplies the V and J calls and clone size; D and trimming were determined from the DNA. The table has 250,000 or so clones, 85% to 90% seen once. This sequence joins TRBV5-4 and TRBJ2-1; D possibly corresponds to TRBD1 (5 bases). The receptor was derived from a man in his sixties with acute or convalescent COVID-19. The sample comprised peripheral blood. The CDR3 DNA reads as TGTGCCAGCAGCTTCCGACCCTTAATAAGGGGAAGCTCCTACAATGAGCAGTTCTTC. Its translation is CASSFRPLIRGSSYNEQFF.